This passage covers 13 T cell receptor beta chains from one sample sequenced in a study of blood T cell dynamics during melanoma immunotherapy. Time point here: pre-treatment baseline. Only in-frame clones appear in the TCRdb table, and some are missing; sequencing was by immunoSEQ multiplex PCR. Altogether about 11,000 clones are present, 80% to 90% being singletons, with the ten largest covering 14%. The material sequenced was blood, taken from a patient treated with checkpoint blockade. These receptors were collected from a human donor with melanoma.

V and J are TRBV6-6 and TRBJ1-5, with D possibly matching TRBD1 (6 bases). V was cut by 6 bases and J by 2 bases, with 11 bases left in between. Germline V CDR1 and CDR2: MNHNY, SVGAGI (reference sequence). The CDR3 consists of 14 residues. DNA of the CDR3: TGTGCCAGCAGCCCCTCAGGGGGCAATCAGCCCCAGCATTTT. It codes for CASSPSGGNQPQHF.

V usage is TRBV6-6 and J usage is TRBJ1-1; TRBD1 might be the D (6 bases). Germline CDR1 MNHNY, CDR2 SVGAGI (reference sequence). V was shortened by 7 bases and J by 4 bases, with 13 bases between the two germline ends. The CDR3 loop spans 13 amino acids. This CDR3 is CASNLQGTTEAFF. CDR3 nucleotide sequence: TGTGCCAGCAATCTACAGGGAACCACTGAAGCTTTCTTT.

This clone was seen once. The chain is built from TRBV11-2 and TRBJ1-3, with D maybe TRBD1 (5 bases). Trimming took off 5 bases at V and 1 base at J, with 15 bases between the two ends. The germline CDR1 and CDR2 sequences are SGHAT and FQNNGV. The CDR3 covers 16 residues. This chain's CDR3 is CASSLLRGKSGNTIYF. The CDR3 coding sequence is TGTGCCAGCAGCCTCCTGCGGGGGAAGTCTGGAAACACCATATATTTT.

This chain joins TRBV2 and TRBJ2-1; D is ambiguous. The germline V and J ends were trimmed by 3 bases and 4 bases, with 10 bases remaining between them. The germline CDR1 and CDR2 sequences are SNHLY and FYNNEI. This CDR3 region has 14 residues. The CDR3 sequence is CASSEVTPYNEQFF. CDR3 DNA sequence: TGTGCCAGCAGTGAGGTCACACCGTACAATGAGCAGTTCTTC.

This sequence joins TRBV19 and TRBJ1-4; no reliable D call. Trimming took 6 bases from V and 5 from J, leaving 19 bases between them. The germline V gene has CDR1 LNHDA and CDR2 SQIVND (reference sequence). The CDR3 extends over 16 amino acids. CDR3 coding DNA: TGTGCCAGTAGCCCGGCCGTTGCCCCCGCGAATGAAAAACTGTTTTTT. Translation gives CASSPAVAPANEKLFF.

This clone was counted between two and nine times. The gene calls are TRBV14 and TRBJ2-3, with a weak D call TRBD2 (6 bases). The V gene's germline CDR1 is SGHDN and CDR2 FVKESK. This CDR3 region has 15 residues. Trimming stripped 4 bases from V and 4 bases from J, with 15 bases between. CDR3 coding DNA: TGTGCCAGCAGCCTCGGGACTTTCCCTTCAGATACGCAGTATTTT. This gives the protein CASSLGTFPSDTQYF.

The CDR3 region has the DNA TGTGCCAGCAGCGGGGGACTAATGAACACTGAAGCTTTCTTT. Its protein is CASSGGLMNTEAFF. J is TRBJ1-1 and V is TRBV5-5; D possibly corresponds to TRBD1 (5 bases). Trimming shortened V by 4 bases and J by 0 bases, and 10 bases separated the two germline ends. CDR1 SGHKS and CDR2 YYEKEE come from the germline V gene (reference sequence). This CDR3 is built from 14 residues.

The rearrangement uses TRBV6-5 and TRBJ2-3, with D tentatively TRBD2 (5 bases). The CDR3 sequence is 12 residues long. Trimming shortened V by 10 bases and J by 2 bases, and 10 bases separated the two germline ends. In germline, CDR1 is MNHEY, CDR2 SVGAGI. The chain's CDR3 is CATGRDTDTQYF. In DNA, the CDR3 is TGTGCCACCGGACGGGACACAGATACGCAGTATTTT.

The chain joins TRBV7-3 to TRBJ2-3; 9 bases agree with TRBD2. V shed 1 base and J 4 bases; nucleotides not matched to a gene: 3. The CDR3 totals 15 residues. The V gene's germline CDR1 is SGHTA and CDR2 FQGTGA. The CDR3 protein is CASSLSGGASDTQYF. As DNA, the CDR3 is TGTGCCAGCAGCTTAAGCGGGGGGGCTTCAGATACGCAGTATTTT.

The chain has TRBV9 and TRBJ2-3; D call uncertain. This CDR3 region has 13 residues. Germline lookup yields CDR1 SGDLS and CDR2 YYNGEE. V lost 5 bases to trimming and J lost 2 bases, with 9 bases between them. CDR3 sequence: CASRGLYTDTQYF. As DNA, the CDR3 is TGTGCCAGCAGGGGTCTTTACACAGATACGCAGTATTTT.

This sequence joins TRBV19 and TRBJ1-5; D gene uncertain. The CDR3 length is 13 residues. Germline V gives CDR1 LNHDA, CDR2 SQIVND (reference sequence). Trimming took 2 bases from V and 6 from J, leaving 8 bases between them. The CDR3 sequence is CASSISVGQPQHF. The CDR3 region has the DNA TGTGCCAGTAGTATATCTGTAGGTCAGCCCCAGCATTTT.

The J gene is TRBJ1-2, the V gene TRBV4-2; D unclear. The CDR3 has 14 residues. With 3 bases removed from V and 5 bases from J, the gap between germline ends came to 13 bases. The germline gives CDR1 LGHNA, CDR2 YNFKEQ. CDR3 protein: CASSHSGFDYGYTF. CDR3 in DNA: TGTGCCAGCAGCCACTCAGGTTTTGATTATGGCTACACCTTC.

V is TRBV30 and J is TRBJ2-2; TRBD2 might be the D (6 bases). Germline CDR1 reads GTSNPN; CDR2 reads SVGIG (reference sequence). This CDR3 contains 11 residues. Between the trimmed V and J ends, which lost 5 bases and 7 bases, there was a span of 8 bases. Here the CDR3 DNA reads TGTGCCTGGGCGGGGAACGGGGAGCTGTTTTTT. As protein: CAWAGNGELFF.